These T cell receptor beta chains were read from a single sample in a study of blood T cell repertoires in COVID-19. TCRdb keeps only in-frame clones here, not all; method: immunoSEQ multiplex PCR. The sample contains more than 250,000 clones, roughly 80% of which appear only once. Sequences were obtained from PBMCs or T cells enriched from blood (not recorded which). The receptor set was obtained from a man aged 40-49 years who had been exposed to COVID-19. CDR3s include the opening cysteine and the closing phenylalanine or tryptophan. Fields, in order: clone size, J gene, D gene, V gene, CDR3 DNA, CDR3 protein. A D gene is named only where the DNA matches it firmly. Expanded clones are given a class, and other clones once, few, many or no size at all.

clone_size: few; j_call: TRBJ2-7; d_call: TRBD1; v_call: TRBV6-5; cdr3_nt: TGTGCCAGCAGTTCCCCCGGGACAGGGAAGTCCGAGCAGTACTTC; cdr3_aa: CASSSPGTGKSEQYF
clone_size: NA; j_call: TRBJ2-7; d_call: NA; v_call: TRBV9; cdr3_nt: TGTGCCAGCACCCCCGGACAGTCCTCATACGAGCAGTACTTC; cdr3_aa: CASTPGQSSYEQYF
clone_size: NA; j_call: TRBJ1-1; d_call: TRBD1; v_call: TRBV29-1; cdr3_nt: TGCAGCGTTTTAGTACAGGGGCTAGAAGCTTTCTTT; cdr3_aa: CSVLVQGLEAFF
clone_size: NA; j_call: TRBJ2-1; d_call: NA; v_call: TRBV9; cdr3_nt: TGTGCCAGCAGCGTAAATAGCGGCAATGAGCAGTTCTTC; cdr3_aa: CASSVNSGNEQFF
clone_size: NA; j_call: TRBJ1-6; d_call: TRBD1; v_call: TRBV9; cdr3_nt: TGTGCCAGCAGCGTAGGAACAGGGGGGAGTTCACCCCTCCACTTT; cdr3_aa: CASSVGTGGSSPLHF
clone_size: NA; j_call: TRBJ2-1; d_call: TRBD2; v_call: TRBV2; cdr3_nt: TGTGCCAGCAGTGAACACCTAGCGGTGGTCAATGAGCAGTTCTTC; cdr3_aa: CASSEHLAVVNEQFF
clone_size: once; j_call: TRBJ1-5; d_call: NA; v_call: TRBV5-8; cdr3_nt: TGTGCCAGCAGCGTCGGGACACAACGGGATCAGCCCCAGCATTTT; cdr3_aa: CASSVGTQRDQPQHF
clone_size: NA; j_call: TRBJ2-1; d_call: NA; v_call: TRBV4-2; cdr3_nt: TGTGCCAGCAGCCAAGGTACGAGCGGGTCCTCCTACAATGAGCAGTTCTTC; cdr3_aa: CASSQGTSGSSYNEQFF
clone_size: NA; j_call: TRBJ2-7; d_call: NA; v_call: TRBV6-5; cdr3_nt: TGTGCCAGCTCATCTGGGGCCATCACCTACGAGCAGTACTTC; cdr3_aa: CASSSGAITYEQYF
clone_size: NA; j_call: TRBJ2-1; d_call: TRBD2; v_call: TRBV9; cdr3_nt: TGTGCCAGCAGCGTATACGGACTAGCGGGAGGGAGCTCCTACAATGAGCAGTTCTTC; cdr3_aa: CASSVYGLAGGSSYNEQFF
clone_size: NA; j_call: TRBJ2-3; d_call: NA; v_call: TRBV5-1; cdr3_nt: TGCGCCAGCAGCTTAACTACAGATACGCAGTATTTT; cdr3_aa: CASSLTTDTQYF
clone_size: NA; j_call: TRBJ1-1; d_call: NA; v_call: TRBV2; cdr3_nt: TGTGCCATGCGGGGGAACACTGAAGCTTTCTTT; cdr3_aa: CAMRGNTEAFF
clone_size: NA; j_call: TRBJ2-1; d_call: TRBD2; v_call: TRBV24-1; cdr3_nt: TGTGCCACCAGTGATTCTAGACTAGCGGGAGTTGATGAGCAGTTCTTC; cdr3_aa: CATSDSRLAGVDEQFF
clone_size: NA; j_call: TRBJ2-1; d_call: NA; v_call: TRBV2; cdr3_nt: TGTGCCAGCTCGAAGGACTTGTACAATGAGCAGTTCTTC; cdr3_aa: CASSKDLYNEQFF